A selection of T cell receptor beta chains follows, all from one sample in a study of beta chain features in type 1 diabetes. Sequencing was performed with immunoSEQ multiplex PCR; in TCRdb, only in-frame clones are kept and a portion is missing. The repertoire has tens of thousands of clones, approximately 62% of them found once; the top ten carry 2.2%. The sample was Tregs from blood. The receptors shown here come from a woman aged 18-30 years in good health. Both conserved end residues are part of each CDR3. A D gene is named only where the DNA matches it firmly. Rows give clone size only sometimes, using once, few, many, or a class for an expanded clone.

TRBV6-6,TRBJ1-5,-,-,TGTGCCAGCAGTTACTCGGGGGGAAGGGGTCAGCCCCAGCATTTT,CASSYSGGRGQPQHF
TRBV5-1,TRBJ2-5,few,-,TGCGCCAGCAGTCTAGGGGCGGCAGGGGGGACGAGTTGGCAAGAGACCCAGTACTTC,CASSLGAAGGTSWQETQYF
TRBV10-3,TRBJ2-7,medium-sized,TRBD2,TGTGCCATCAGTCCTAGCGGGGGGTACGAGCAGTACTTC,CAISPSGGYEQYF
TRBV4-3,TRBJ2-7,once,TRBD1,TGCGCCAGCAGTCGGGACAGGGAATTGGAGCAGTACTTC,CASSRDRELEQYF
TRBV7-9,TRBJ2-7,few,TRBD1,TGTGCCAGCAGCTCCGGACAGGGGGCTATCTACGAGCAGTACTTC,CASSSGQGAIYEQYF
TRBV7-2,TRBJ2-5,-,-,TGTGCCAGCAGCTACACGTACCAAGAGACCCAGTACTTC,CASSYTYQETQYF
TRBV7-2,TRBJ1-6,-,-,TGTGCCAGCAGCTTCGGAGGTACCTATAATTCACCCCTCCACTTT,CASSFGGTYNSPLHF
TRBV7-8,TRBJ2-5,-,-,TGTGCCAGCAGCCCAGGGGCCCGGGGTCAAGAGACCCAGTACTTC,CASSPGARGQETQYF
TRBV7-8,TRBJ2-7,-,TRBD1,TGTGCCAGCAGCTTATCCGCGACAGGGGTCTACGAGCAGTACTTC,CASSLSATGVYEQYF
TRBV18,TRBJ1-3,few,TRBD1,TGTGCCAGCTCGTACGACAGGGTTCCTGGAAACACCATATATTTT,CASSYDRVPGNTIYF
TRBV5-5,TRBJ1-5,-,-,TGTGCCAGCAGCTTGGATATCTCGCAGGGGAATCAGCCCCAGCATTTT,CASSLDISQGNQPQHF
TRBV6-1,TRBJ2-7,-,-,TGTGCCAGCAGTGAGAACAGGCCCTACGAGCAGTACTTC,CASSENRPYEQYF
TRBV27,TRBJ2-7,few,TRBD1,TGTGCCAGCAGTTACTGGGACAGGGGTTACGAGCAGTACTTC,CASSYWDRGYEQYF
TRBV5-1,TRBJ2-1,once,TRBD1,TGCGCCAGCAGGTACAGGGGAGACAATGAGCAGTTCTTC,CASRYRGDNEQFF
TRBV9,TRBJ1-6,-,-,TGTGCCAGCAGCATAGTGGAGAATTCACCCCTCCACTTT,CASSIVENSPLHF
TRBV21-1,TRBJ2-3,-,-,TGTGCCAGCAGCGTTGCTACAGTCATGCAAGATACGCAGTATTTT,CASSVATVMQDTQYF
TRBV5-6,TRBJ2-2,once,-,TGTGCCAGCAGCTTGGCTGGGGGCTTCCCTACCGGGGAGCTGTTTTTT,CASSLAGGFPTGELFF
TRBV19,TRBJ1-1,-,-,TGTGCCAGTAGAGTAAAGGCGGGGACTGAAGCTTTCTTT,CASRVKAGTEAFF
TRBV7-9,TRBJ2-5,-,-,TGTGCCAGCAGCCGAGATCGAGGGGGAGAGACCCAGTACTTC,CASSRDRGGETQYF
TRBV7-3,TRBJ1-1,-,-,TGTGCCAGCACCCTAAGCCCTGGAGGGAACACTGAAGCTTTCTTT,CASTLSPGGNTEAFF
TRBV10-2,TRBJ1-3,few,TRBD1,TGCGCCAGCAGTAGACAGGGAATCTCTGGAAACACCATATATTTT,CASSRQGISGNTIYF
TRBV6-6,TRBJ1-2,-,TRBD1,TGTGCCAGCCGAATTAGGACAGGGGGTCAATATGGCTACACCTTC,CASRIRTGGQYGYTF
TRBV5-1,TRBJ2-5,-,TRBD1,TGCGCCAGCAGCGCGGACAGGGGAGCTCGATTAGAGACCCAGTACTTC,CASSADRGARLETQYF
TRBV19,TRBJ1-5,-,TRBD1,TGTGCCAGTAGGAATTTTCCGGGACAGGGCCTTAATCAGCCCCAGCATTTT,CASRNFPGQGLNQPQHF
TRBV9,TRBJ2-2,-,TRBD2,TGTGCCAGCAGCGTGCTAGCGGGAGGGCGCACCGGGGAGCTGTTTTTT,CASSVLAGGRTGELFF
TRBV5-1,TRBJ1-3,-,-,TGCGCCAGCAGCTTGGATATGTACGCCGAGGGCCCCATATATTTT,CASSLDMYAEGPIYF
TRBV6-5,TRBJ1-4,-,-,TGTGCCAGCAGTTACCTCGGTGAAAAACTGTTTTTT,CASSYLGEKLFF
TRBV5-1,TRBJ1-1,-,-,TGCGCCAGCAGCCCTGGTGCCGGTCCCACTGAAGCTTTCTTT,CASSPGAGPTEAFF
TRBV9,TRBJ2-2,-,TRBD2,TGTGCCAGCAGCTCACTAGCGGGAATTACCGGGGAGCTGTTTTTT,CASSSLAGITGELFF
TRBV29-1,TRBJ2-1,-,TRBD2,TGCAGCTACCACGGGTGGACTAGCGGATCCAATGAGCAGTTCTTC,CSYHGWTSGSNEQFF
TRBV6-1,TRBJ2-7,-,TRBD2,TGTGCCAGCACATGGGGACTAGCGGGGGTCGAGCAGTACTTC,CASTWGLAGVEQYF
TRBV7-2,TRBJ2-3,-,TRBD2,TGTGCCAGCACCTTAACGCTAGCGGGGCCAGATACGCAGTATTTT,CASTLTLAGPDTQYF
TRBV30,TRBJ2-5,-,TRBD1,TGTGCCTGGAGTGGATGGGTTAGGGGACAGCAAGAGACCCAGTACTTC,CAWSGWVRGQQETQYF
TRBV29-1,TRBJ1-2,-,TRBD1,TGCAGCGTACCTTCGACAGGGAACTATGGCTACACCTTC,CSVPSTGNYGYTF
TRBV30,TRBJ2-7,few,TRBD1,TGTGCCGGTACAGGGGTCGGGGAGCAGTACTTC,CAGTGVGEQYF
TRBV7-6,TRBJ1-1,-,-,TGTGCCAGCAGCCCGTGGGGAGGAGGGACGGACACTGAAGCTTTCTTT,CASSPWGGGTDTEAFF
TRBV6-6,TRBJ2-2,few,TRBD1,TGTGCCAGCAGGGCCGGGACAGCGAACACCGGGGAGCTGTTTTTT,CASRAGTANTGELFF
TRBV18,TRBJ2-3,-,TRBD1,TGTGCCAGCTCACCCCTTAAGGGACAGGGGGCCTCAGATACGCAGTATTTT,CASSPLKGQGASDTQYF
TRBV5-1,TRBJ2-7,few,-,TGCGCCAGCAGCTCCCGGGGACACGCAATCAACTACGAGCAGTACTTC,CASSSRGHAINYEQYF